This T cell receptor (beta chain) was retrieved from a study of T cells in Graves' hyperthyroidism and ophthalmopathy. It was around 11 ml of fresh peripheral blood that supplied the PBMCs. This clonotype was detected many times. The antigen is unknown. V lost 6 bases and J lost 5, with 16 bases in between. The germline CDR1 and CDR2 sequences are DFQATT and SNEGSKA (reference sequence). This CDR3 comprises 13 residues. Amplified TCR beta CDR3 regions derived from RNA transcripts. Researchers ran a first-round RT-PCR on the TCR CDR3 using the HTBI primer set. Each CDR3 protein is one row after TCRdb ran MiXCR on the multiplex PCR reads. The sample yields 600,000 or so distinct CDR3 sequences, 16% seen once. Study-wide results and caveats: Among clonotypes expanded in thyroid above 0.001, most were also found in blood.

Sequencing used blood. This sequence was found in a woman in her twenties or thirties with Graves' hyperthyroidism. The V call is TRBV20-1, the J call TRBJ2-5; perhaps D is TRBD1 or TRBD2 (6 bases each). The CDR3 region has the DNA TGCAGTGCCGCCTCTGGGGGGCCTGAGACCCAGTACTTC. This codes for CSAASGGPETQYF.